This T cell receptor (beta chain) emerged from a study of response to subunit inactivated influenza vaccine. Study-level findings and limits: It was suggested by the authors that few new T cells are recruited by each seasonal influenza vaccination.

There are 18 residues in the CDR3. From the RT-PCR reads, TCRdb called clonotypes with MiXCR, one entry per CDR3 protein. The sample has hundreds of thousands of distinct CDR3 sequences, approximately 14% seen once. There are many counts of this clonotype. What it binds is unknown. The origin of this receptor is a man between 50 and 59 years old who received an inactivated influenza vaccine. This sequence joins TRBV21-1 and TRBJ1-5. TRBV21-1 is a pseudogene segment. The sequencing used PBMCs from blood, collected 14 to 15 days before vaccination. The DNA of the CDR3 is TGTGCCAGCAGCAACTCTAGGGGCAGGGCCTATAGCAATCAGCCCCAGCATTTT. Protein sequence: CASSNSRGRAYSNQPQHF.